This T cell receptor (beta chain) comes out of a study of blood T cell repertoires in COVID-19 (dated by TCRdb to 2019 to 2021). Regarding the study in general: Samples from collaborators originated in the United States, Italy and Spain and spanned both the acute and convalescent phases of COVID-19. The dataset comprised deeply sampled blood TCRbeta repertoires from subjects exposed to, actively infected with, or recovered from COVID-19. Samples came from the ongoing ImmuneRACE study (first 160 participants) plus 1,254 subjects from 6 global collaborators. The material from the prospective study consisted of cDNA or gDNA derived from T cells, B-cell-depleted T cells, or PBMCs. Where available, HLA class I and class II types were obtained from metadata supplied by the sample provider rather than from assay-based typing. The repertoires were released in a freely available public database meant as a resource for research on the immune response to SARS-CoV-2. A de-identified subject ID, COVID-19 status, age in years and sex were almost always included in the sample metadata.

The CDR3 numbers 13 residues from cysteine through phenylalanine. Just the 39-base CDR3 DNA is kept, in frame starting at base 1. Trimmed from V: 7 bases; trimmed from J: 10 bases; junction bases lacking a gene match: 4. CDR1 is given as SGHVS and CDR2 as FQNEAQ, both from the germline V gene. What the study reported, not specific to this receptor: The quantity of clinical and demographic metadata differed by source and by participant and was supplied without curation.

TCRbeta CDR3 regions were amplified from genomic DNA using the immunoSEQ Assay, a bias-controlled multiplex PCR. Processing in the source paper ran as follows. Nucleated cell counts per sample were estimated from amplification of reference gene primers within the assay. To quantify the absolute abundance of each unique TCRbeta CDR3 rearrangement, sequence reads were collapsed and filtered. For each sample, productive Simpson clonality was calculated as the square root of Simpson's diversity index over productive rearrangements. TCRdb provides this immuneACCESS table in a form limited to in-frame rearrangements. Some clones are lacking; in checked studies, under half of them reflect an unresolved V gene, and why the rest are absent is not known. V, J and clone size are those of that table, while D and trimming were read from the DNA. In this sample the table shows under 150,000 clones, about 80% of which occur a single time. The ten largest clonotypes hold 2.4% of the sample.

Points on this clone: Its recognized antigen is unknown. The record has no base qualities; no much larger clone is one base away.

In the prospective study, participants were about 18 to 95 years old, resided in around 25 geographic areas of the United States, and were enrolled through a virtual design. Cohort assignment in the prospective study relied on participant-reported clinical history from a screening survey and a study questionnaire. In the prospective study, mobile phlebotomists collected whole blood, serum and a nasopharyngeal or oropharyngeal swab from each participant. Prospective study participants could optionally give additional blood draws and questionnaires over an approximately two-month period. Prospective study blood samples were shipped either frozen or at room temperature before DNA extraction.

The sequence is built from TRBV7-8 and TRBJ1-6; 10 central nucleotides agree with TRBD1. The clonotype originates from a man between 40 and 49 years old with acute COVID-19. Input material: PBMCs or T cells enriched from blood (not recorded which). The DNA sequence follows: TGTGCCAGCACAAGACAGGGGGCCTCACCCCTCCACTTT. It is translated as CASTRQGASPLHF.